A selection of T cell receptor beta chains follows, all from one sample in a study of breast tumors, draining lymph nodes, adjacent tissues. Each CDR3 protein gets one entry after TCRdb re-called the multiplex PCR reads with MiXCR. Among approximately 150,000 distinct CDR3 sequences listed, roughly 33% were seen once. Sample: axillary lymph node tissue. The receptors derive from a female donor with breast cancer. Some clones in this sample may be carry-over from other donors' samples. The CDR3 runs from the conserved cysteine through the conserved F or W. D genes are given only for firm matches. Clone sizes are given selectively: once, few, many, or a class where the clone is expanded.

V,D,J,size,CDR3,DNA
TRBV7-9,TRBD2,TRBJ2-1,many,CASSFRGGADEQFF,TGTGCCAGCAGCTTTCGCGGGGGGGCGGATGAGCAGTTCTTC
TRBV30,TRBD1,TRBJ1-1,NA,CAWTPGGQPNTEAFF,TGTGCCTGGACACCAGGGGGCCAACCGAACACTGAAGCTTTCTTT
TRBV30,NA,TRBJ2-7,many,CACLVRDRLREQYF,TGTGCCTGCCTTGTTCGGGACCGTCTGAGGGAGCAGTACTTC
TRBV29-1,TRBD1,TRBJ1-1,NA,CSVQRQGNTEAFF,TGCAGCGTCCAACGACAGGGGAACACTGAAGCTTTCTTT
TRBV5-8,NA,TRBJ2-1,many,CASSFQINEQFF,TGTGCCAGCAGCTTTCAAATCAATGAGCAGTTCTTC
TRBV18,TRBD1,TRBJ1-4,many,CASSQGAGEKLFF,TGTGCCAGCTCGCAGGGGGCGGGTGAAAAACTGTTTTTT
TRBV20-1,NA,TRBJ2-7,NA,CSARLTASYEQYF,TGCAGTGCTAGACTGACAGCCTCCTACGAGCAGTACTTC
TRBV2,NA,TRBJ1-5,many,CASGDTLSNQPQHF,TGTGCCAGCGGTGACACCCTTAGCAATCAGCCCCAGCATTTT
TRBV7-2,NA,TRBJ2-3,many,CASSSPNRVVTSTDTQYF,TGTGCCAGCAGCTCCCCTAACCGGGTCGTCACTAGCACAGATACGCAGTATTTT
TRBV24-1,NA,TRBJ1-5,NA,CATSDPRGGSNQPQHF,TGTGCCACCAGTGACCCAAGAGGGGGGTCCAATCAGCCCCAGCATTTT
TRBV9,TRBD1,TRBJ2-5,many,CASSVGLLRTGGVSGQETQYF,TGTGCCAGCAGCGTCGGCCTGCTCAGGACAGGGGGCGTTTCGGGTCAAGAGACCCAGTACTTC
TRBV6-6,TRBD1,TRBJ2-5,many,CASSLRDSQETQYF,TGTGCCAGCAGTCTCCGGGACAGCCAAGAGACCCAGTACTTC
TRBV5-1,NA,TRBJ1-5,NA,CASSLAPGRPQHF,TGCGCCAGCAGCTTGGCGCCAGGGCGGCCCCAGCATTTT
TRBV3-1,NA,TRBJ2-4,few,CASSQLVGGQDIQYF,TGTGCCAGCAGCCAGCTCGTGGGAGGACAGGACATTCAGTACTTC
TRBV12-3/TRBV12-4,TRBD1,TRBJ1-2,NA,CASSFEGGGRGYTF,TGTGCCAGCAGTTTTGAGGGAGGGGGCCGCGGCTACACCTTC
TRBV5-4,NA,TRBJ1-2,NA,CASSAQGNRYGYTF,TGTGCCAGCAGCGCGCAGGGTAACCGATATGGCTACACCTTC
TRBV5-4,TRBD1,TRBJ2-1,many,CASSVFRDRVNEQFF,TGTGCCAGCAGCGTGTTTAGGGACAGGGTCAATGAGCAGTTCTTC
TRBV19,TRBD1,TRBJ2-1,NA,CASTVTGGGYNEQFF,TGTGCCAGTACAGTGACAGGGGGGGGATACAATGAGCAGTTCTTC
TRBV11-3,TRBD2,TRBJ2-5,many,CASSITSGTQETQYF,TGTGCCAGCAGCATCACTAGCGGGACCCAAGAGACCCAGTACTTC
TRBV19,TRBD1,TRBJ1-3,many,CASTPYGQGSGNTIYF,TGTGCCAGTACCCCATATGGACAGGGGTCCGGAAACACCATATATTTT
TRBV20-1,NA,TRBJ1-6,many,CSARGRTFYSPLHF,TGCAGTGCTAGGGGTCGGACATTTTATTCACCCCTCCACTTT
TRBV7-6,TRBD1,TRBJ2-2,many,CASSATTGDTGELFF,TGTGCCAGCAGCGCGACAACAGGGGACACCGGGGAGCTGTTTTTT
TRBV5-8,TRBD2,TRBJ2-1,many,CASSLWTSGGASDEQFF,TGTGCCAGCAGCTTGTGGACTAGCGGGGGGGCTTCGGATGAGCAGTTCTTC
TRBV6-1,NA,TRBJ2-2,few,CASNPRAGANTGELFF,TGTGCCAGCAACCCCAGGGCAGGGGCGAACACCGGGGAGCTGTTTTTT
TRBV7-9,NA,TRBJ2-3,NA,CASSLAMIAQYF,TGTGCCAGCAGCTTAGCGATGATAGCGCAGTATTTT
TRBV6-1,NA,TRBJ1-5,many,CASSDQSDGQPQHF,TGTGCCAGCAGCGATCAATCCGACGGCCAGCCCCAGCATTTT
TRBV3-1,NA,TRBJ2-5,once,CASSRGIGAETQYF,TGTGCCAGCAGCCGGGGGATCGGGGCAGAGACCCAGTACTTC
TRBV25-1,NA,TRBJ1-3,many,CASTRGPLTAGNTIYF,TGTGCCAGCACCAGAGGTCCGCTGACGGCTGGAAACACCATATATTTT
TRBV27,NA,TRBJ1-2,many,CASSLVHGSGYTF,TGTGCCAGCAGTTTAGTCCACGGGAGTGGCTACACCTTC
TRBV20-1,TRBD1,TRBJ2-5,NA,CSAYRQGTVNTEETQYF,TGCAGTGCCTACCGACAGGGTACGGTTAACACTGAAGAGACCCAGTACTTC
TRBV19,TRBD1,TRBJ2-7,many,CASSITGTGVPEQYF,TGTGCCAGTAGTATTACCGGGACAGGGGTCCCCGAGCAGTACTTC
TRBV19,NA,TRBJ2-3,many,CASSSYRALTDTQYF,TGTGCCAGTAGCTCCTACAGGGCACTCACAGATACGCAGTATTTT
TRBV6-1,NA,TRBJ1-2,many,CASSEARGGWGYTF,TGTGCCAGCAGTGAAGCTCGGGGGGGCTGGGGCTACACCTTC
TRBV6-5,TRBD1,TRBJ1-2,many,CASSPRQGRDGYTF,TGTGCCAGCAGTCCCCGACAGGGAAGGGATGGCTACACCTTC
TRBV5-1,TRBD2,TRBJ2-7,many,CASSHSGGGYEQYF,TGCGCCAGCAGCCATAGCGGGGGAGGCTACGAGCAGTACTTC
TRBV7-9,TRBD1,TRBJ2-4,few,CASSLVADRGNIQYF,TGTGCCAGCAGCTTAGTAGCGGACAGGGGAAACATTCAGTACTTC
TRBV2,NA,TRBJ2-3,many,CASIQGTARRDTQYF,TGTGCCAGCATACAGGGAACAGCGAGGAGAGATACGCAGTATTTT